The 5 T cell receptor beta chains given below trace back to one sample, sequenced in a study of T cells in Graves' hyperthyroidism and ophthalmopathy. TCR beta CDR3 regions were amplified from RNA transcripts. An initial round of RT-PCR targeting the TCR CDR3 relied on the HTBI primer set. Each CDR3 protein is one row after TCRdb ran MiXCR on the multiplex PCR reads. The table includes fewer than 450,000 distinct CDR3 sequences, roughly a sixth detected once. The sample comprised blood. The receptors here all came from a woman aged 30 to 39 with Graves' hyperthyroidism that later progressed to Graves' ophthalmopathy.

This clonotype was seen ten or more times. The CDR3 loop is CSVAERAYNEQFF. In DNA, the CDR3 is TGCAGCGTTGCCGAGCGGGCCTACAATGAGCAGTTCTTC. The rearrangement links TRBV29-1 to TRBJ2-1; a weak D match, TRBD2 (6 bases). The germline V gene encodes CDR1 SQVTM and CDR2 ANQGSEA. The CDR3 runs 13 residues. The germline V and J ends were trimmed by 4 bases and 2 bases, with 9 bases remaining between them.

This clonotype was recorded many times. This rearrangement joins TRBV10-3 to TRBJ2-2; TRBD1 agrees at 10 bases. With 5 bases clipped from V and 7 bases from J, the junction kept 7 bases outside the gene matches. The CDR3 length is 15 residues. Germline V CDR1 and CDR2: ENHRY, SYGVKD. The CDR3 protein is CAISTGDRGIGELFF. CDR3 DNA: TGTGCCATCAGTACGGGGGACAGGGGAATCGGGGAGCTGTTTTTT.

The rearrangement uses TRBV6-5 and TRBJ2-1; TRBD1 matches 10 bases. The CDR3 is 14 residues long. After removal of 6 bases from V and 9 bases from J, the junction contained 8 bases not matched to a gene. Germline V gene lookup returns CDR1 MNHEY and CDR2 SVGAGI. CDR3 coding DNA: TGTGCCAGCAGCTACCGGGACAGGGGAGTTGAGCAGTTCTTC. Encoded protein: CASSYRDRGVEQFF.

This clonotype was recorded at least ten times. This chain uses TRBV5-6 with TRBJ1-5; weak D call: TRBD1 (5 bases). Germline values: CDR1 SGHDT, CDR2 YYEEEE. With 4 bases removed from V and 4 bases from J, the gap between germline ends came to 18 bases. CDR3 length: 16 amino acids. CDR3 sequence (DNA): TGTGCCAGCAGCGCCGTCGGGACCGTCGAGAATCAGCCCCAGCATTTT. It yields the protein CASSAVGTVENQPQHF.

In this sample, this clonotype turned up a few times. V and J are TRBV27 and TRBJ2-7; D unclear. Germline V gene lookup returns CDR1 MNHEY and CDR2 SMNVEV (reference sequence). The CDR3 consists of 13 residues. V lost 3 bases to trimming and J lost 7 bases, with 13 bases between them. This CDR3 is CASSFYRLGEQYF. In DNA form, the CDR3 reads TGTGCCAGCAGTTTTTACAGACTTGGGGAGCAGTACTTC.